This TCR beta chain was documented in a study of OX40 agonist ivuxolimab in advanced cancers. For the study at large: Six ivuxolimab dose levels, 0.01 to 10 mg/kg, were given intravenously every 2 weeks.

Germline CDR1 reads LNHNV; CDR2 reads YYDKDF (reference sequence). The CDR3 is made up of 15 amino acids. The V and J ends lost 0 bases and 5 bases respectively, with 10 bases between them. Details on this clone: Its target is not known.

TCRdb's copy holds only in-frame clones and misses some; the assay was immunoSEQ multiplex PCR. This table holds over 45,000 clones, roughly 89% found once. Study-wide points: Antigen specificity of clonally expanded peripheral T cells was not established.

The receptor was isolated from an adult with an advanced solid tumor such as melanoma, head and neck, liver or kidney cancer. Source: CD4+ or CD8+ T cells sorted from blood, taken in a trial of the OX40 agonist ivuxolimab. J is TRBJ1-4 and V is TRBV15; D is unresolved. This CDR3 is CATSRDLNWNEKLFF. The CDR3 bases are TGTGCCACCAGCAGAGATCTAAACTGGAATGAAAAACTGTTTTTT.